This T cell receptor beta chain was sequenced during a study of chemoradiotherapy in HPV16-positive cancers. For the study at large: Two HPV16-positive patients' cells yielded candidate HPV-specific clones and common motifs.

Repeated repertoire sampling spanned the course of chemoradiotherapy. Points on this clone: The antigen is unknown.

Findings of the study overall: Only a couple of HPV16-positive patients supplied the functional HPV-specificity definition. During treatment, candidate HPV-specific clones and E7-related motifs expanded in tumor.

Here immunoSEQ multiplex PCR was the method, and the copy in TCRdb shows in-frame clones only, minus some. The sample carries around 10,000 clones, around 71% recorded once. The CDR3 runs to 18 residues. Germline values: CDR1 SGHKS, CDR2 YYEKEE (reference sequence). Trimming removed 0 bases from V and 7 bases from J; junction bases left unmatched: 9. The clonotype originates from a human donor with HPV-associated anogenital cancer. V is TRBV5-5 and J is TRBJ2-1; 14 positions agree with TRBD2. Sampling was performed from a patient who underwent chemoradiotherapy. The CDR3 DNA reads TGTGCCAGCAGCTTGGGACTAGCGGGGGGGAACGGTGGGAATGAGCAGTTCTTC. The encoded protein is CASSLGLAGGNGGNEQFF. Drawing the rest from reference TRBV5-5 and TRBJ2-1, the complete variable domain is DAGVTQSPTHLIKTRGQQVTLRCSPISGHKSVSWYQQVLGQGPQFIFQYYEKEERGRGNFPDRFSARQFPNYSSELNVNALLLGDSALYLCASSLGLAGGNGGNEQFFGPGTRLTVL.